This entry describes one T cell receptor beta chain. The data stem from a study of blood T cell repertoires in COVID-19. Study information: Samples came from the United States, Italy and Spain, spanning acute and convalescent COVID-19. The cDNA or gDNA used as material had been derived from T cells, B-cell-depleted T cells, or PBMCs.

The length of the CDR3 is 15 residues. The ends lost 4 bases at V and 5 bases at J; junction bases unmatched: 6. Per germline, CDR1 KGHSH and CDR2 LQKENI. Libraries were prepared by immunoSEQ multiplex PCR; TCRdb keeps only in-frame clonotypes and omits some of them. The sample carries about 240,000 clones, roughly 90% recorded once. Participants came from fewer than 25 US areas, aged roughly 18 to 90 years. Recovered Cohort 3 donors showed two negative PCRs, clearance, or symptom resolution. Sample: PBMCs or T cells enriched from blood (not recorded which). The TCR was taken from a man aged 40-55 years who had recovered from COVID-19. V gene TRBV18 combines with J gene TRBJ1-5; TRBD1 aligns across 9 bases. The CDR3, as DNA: TGTGCCAGCTCACACCGGACAGGGGTGGATCAGCCCCAGCATTTT. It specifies CASSHRTGVDQPQHF.